One and the same sample provided the 12 T cell receptor beta chains below, sequenced in a study of T cell responses to AZD1222 COVID-19 vaccine. The assay was immunoSEQ multiplex PCR, and TCRdb's table has in-frame clones only and misses some. The sample includes fewer than 90,000 clones, around 87% of them seen just once. The sequencing used peripheral blood, collected on day 0 of AZD1222 vaccination. The source of these receptors is an adult in good health.

The chain has TRBV5-1 and TRBJ1-1; weak D call: TRBD1 (6 bases). Looked up from germline, CDR1 is SGHRS and CDR2 is YFSETQ. Deletions cut 0 bases from V and 6 bases from J, with 9 bases between. This CDR3 region has 13 residues. Written as DNA, the CDR3 is TGCGCCAGCAGCTTGGCGGCAGGGGCTGAAGCTTTCTTT. Translated: CASSLAAGAEAFF.

The chain joins TRBV9 to TRBJ2-5, with D perhaps TRBD2 (6 bases). Germline V gene data show CDR1 as SGDLS and CDR2 as YYNGEE. There are 15 residues in the CDR3. Trimming shortened V by 3 bases and J by 5 bases, and 17 bases separated the two germline ends. The CDR3 DNA is TGTGCCAGCAGCGCTTCCGGGACTGGCTGGGAGACCCAGTACTTC. This translates into CASSASGTGWETQYF. Complete variable domain (other parts from reference TRBV9 and TRBJ2-5): DSGVTQTPKHLITATGQRVTLRCSPRSGDLSVYWYQQSLDQGLQFLIQYYNGEERAKGNILERFSAQQFPDLHSELNLSSLELGDSALYFCASSASGTGWETQYFGPGTRLLVL.

The J gene is TRBJ2-1, the V gene TRBV9, with D perhaps given as TRBD1 or TRBD2 (6 bases each). Per germline, CDR1 SGDLS and CDR2 YYNGEE. Trimming stripped 5 bases from V and 0 bases from J, with 15 bases between. The CDR3 spans 16 residues. CDR3 residues: CASREDEGGSYNEQFF. The CDR3 DNA sequence: TGTGCCAGCAGGGAAGACGAGGGGGGCTCCTACAATGAGCAGTTCTTC.

This rearrangement joins TRBV11-2 to TRBJ2-7; possible D gene TRBD1, 5 bases. The CDR3 covers 15 residues. Germline V gene lookup returns CDR1 SGHAT and CDR2 FQNNGV. Deletions cut 4 bases from V and 4 bases from J, with 17 bases between. The CDR3: CASSSGSRADYEQYF. Here the CDR3 DNA reads TGTGCCAGCAGCTCCGGATCCAGGGCTGATTACGAGCAGTACTTC.

V usage is TRBV30 and J usage is TRBJ1-5, with D perhaps TRBD1 (5 bases). Trimming shortened V by 0 bases and J by 7 bases, and 10 bases separated the two germline ends. This CDR3 has 13 residues. Germline V gives CDR1 GTSNPN, CDR2 SVGIG (reference sequence). The CDR3 loop reads CAWSVEGLQPQHF. CDR3 nucleotides: TGTGCCTGGAGTGTAGAGGGGTTGCAGCCCCAGCATTTT.

This clone was detected only a few times. This chain joins TRBV5-1 and TRBJ2-1; TRBD2 might be the D (5 bases). CDR3 length equals 15 residues. Germline CDR1 and CDR2: SGHRS and YFSETQ. V lost 4 bases, J lost 1 base, and 12 bases lay in between. CDR3 sequence reads: CASSPTGVSYNEQFF. The CDR3 DNA sequence: TGCGCCAGCAGCCCTACCGGGGTATCCTACAATGAGCAGTTCTTC.

The chain combines TRBV28 with TRBJ2-1; D not certain. The length of the CDR3 is 13 residues. The germline V gene encodes CDR1 MDHEN and CDR2 SYDVKM. With 7 bases removed from V and 3 bases from J, the gap between germline ends came to 10 bases. Here the CDR3 reads CASIGGFYNEQFF. In nucleotides, the CDR3 is TGTGCCAGCATTGGCGGATTCTACAATGAGCAGTTCTTC.

The rearrangement joins TRBV25-1 to TRBJ2-5, with 7 positions matching TRBD1. Germline loops: CDR1 MGHDK, CDR2 SYGVNS. The CDR3 extends over 14 amino acids. V gave up 4 bases and J gave up 1 base; unmatched junction bases: 3. Written as DNA, the CDR3 is TGTGCCAGCAGTGGAAGGGACAGCCAAGAGACCCAGTACTTC. Protein sequence: CASSGRDSQETQYF.

The chain uses TRBV3-1 (or the pseudogene TRBV3-2) and TRBJ1-1, with a possible D match to TRBD1 (5 bases). The germline CDR1 and CDR2 sequences are LGHDT and YNNKEL (reference sequence). V lost 0 bases to trimming and J lost 4 bases, with 9 bases between them. The CDR3 loop spans 14 amino acids. In DNA form, the CDR3 reads TGTGCCAGCAGCCAAGAATCGGGGGGCACTGAAGCTTTCTTT. Its translation: CASSQESGGTEAFF.

In this sample, this clone turned up many times. The V gene is TRBV12-3 or TRBV12-4, the J gene TRBJ1-4; D is perhaps TRBD1 (6 bases). V was trimmed by 6 bases and J by 8 bases, leaving 10 bases between them. This CDR3 is built from 12 residues. The CDR3 bases are TGTGCCAGCAGCGGTGGGGGCGAAAAACTGTTTTTT. Protein sequence: CASSGGGEKLFF.

The rearrangement joins TRBV5-5 to TRBJ2-2, with TRBD1 matching 7 bases. The V gene end was trimmed by 3 bases and the J gene end by 5 bases; junction bases not matched to a gene: 7. The CDR3 has 15 amino acids. The germline CDR1 and CDR2 sequences are SGHKS and YYEKEE (reference sequence). This chain's CDR3 is CASSSEGARTGELFF. DNA of the CDR3: TGTGCCAGCAGCTCAGAGGGGGCTAGGACCGGGGAGCTGTTTTTT.

CDR3 DNA sequence: TGTGCCAGCAGTTTACTTACAGGGGGCGATGAGACCCAGTACTTC. It codes for CASSLLTGGDETQYF. The chain carries TRBV27 and TRBJ2-5; 9 nucleotides align to TRBD1. Looked up from germline, CDR1 is MNHEY and CDR2 is SMNVEV (reference sequence). The CDR3 spans 15 residues. V shed 2 bases, J shed 5 bases, and the junction held 6 bases outside the gene matches.